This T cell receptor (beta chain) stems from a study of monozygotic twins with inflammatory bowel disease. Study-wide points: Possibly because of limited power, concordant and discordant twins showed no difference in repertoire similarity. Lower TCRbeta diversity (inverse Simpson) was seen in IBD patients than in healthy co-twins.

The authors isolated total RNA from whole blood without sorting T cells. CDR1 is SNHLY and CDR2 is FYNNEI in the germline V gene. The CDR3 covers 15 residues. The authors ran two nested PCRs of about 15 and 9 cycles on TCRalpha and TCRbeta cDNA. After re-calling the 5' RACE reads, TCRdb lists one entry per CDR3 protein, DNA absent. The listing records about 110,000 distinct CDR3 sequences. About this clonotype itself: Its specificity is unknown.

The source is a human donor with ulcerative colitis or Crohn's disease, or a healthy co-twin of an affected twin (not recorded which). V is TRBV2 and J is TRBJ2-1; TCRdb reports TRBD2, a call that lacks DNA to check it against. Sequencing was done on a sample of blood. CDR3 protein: CASSGGLAVYNEQFF.